This note documents a single T cell receptor (beta chain) sequence. Individuals drawn from 24 US areas were about 18 to 100 years old. Shortly before study entry, within 2 weeks, exposed participants had met a COVID-19 case. The sample belongs to a study of blood T cell repertoires in COVID-19. The V gene's germline CDR1 is LNHDA and CDR2 SQIVND (reference sequence). This CDR3 region has 14 residues. Deletions cut 10 bases from V and 1 base from J, with 14 bases between. Original processing notes: Reference gene primers were amplified, and this amplification served to estimate nucleated cell counts. Generated by immunoSEQ multiplex PCR, the TCRdb table keeps only in-frame clones and is missing some. V and J calls and clone size follow that table, whereas D and trimming were derived from the DNA. The table lists hundreds of thousands of clones, around 84% of them singletons, with about 5% in the top ten.

Sequenced sample: PBMCs or T cells enriched from blood (not recorded which). The chain has TRBV19 and TRBJ1-3; possible D gene TRBD1, 6 bases. The clonotype comes from a man aged 40-49 years who had been exposed to COVID-19. CDR3 amino acids: CATRRTESGNTIYF. The DNA for the CDR3 is TGTGCCACCCGACGGACAGAATCTGGAAACACCATATATTTT.